The clone carrying this TCR beta chain was seen only once. This specimen comes from a study of T cell clones after liver transplantation. The CDR3 is 13 amino acids. The V end lost 3 bases, the J end lost 3 bases, and 9 bases lay between the germline ends. CDR1 and CDR2 (germline): SQVTM, ANQGSEA. TCRdb's table, derived via immunoSEQ multiplex PCR, lists solely in-frame clones and lacks some. This sample has approximately 71,000 clones, with nearly 95% found just once. The sample in question was CD4+ T cells from blood, obtained approximately 27 months after liver transplant. V usage is TRBV29-1 and J usage is TRBJ2-1, with D perhaps matching TRBD2 (6 bases). The receptor was isolated from a human patient who received a liver transplant. A share of the T cells may be of graft donor origin. CDR3 nucleotide sequence: TGCAGCGTTGATACGGGAGTCTACAATGAGCAGTTCTTC. Protein product: CSVDTGVYNEQFF.